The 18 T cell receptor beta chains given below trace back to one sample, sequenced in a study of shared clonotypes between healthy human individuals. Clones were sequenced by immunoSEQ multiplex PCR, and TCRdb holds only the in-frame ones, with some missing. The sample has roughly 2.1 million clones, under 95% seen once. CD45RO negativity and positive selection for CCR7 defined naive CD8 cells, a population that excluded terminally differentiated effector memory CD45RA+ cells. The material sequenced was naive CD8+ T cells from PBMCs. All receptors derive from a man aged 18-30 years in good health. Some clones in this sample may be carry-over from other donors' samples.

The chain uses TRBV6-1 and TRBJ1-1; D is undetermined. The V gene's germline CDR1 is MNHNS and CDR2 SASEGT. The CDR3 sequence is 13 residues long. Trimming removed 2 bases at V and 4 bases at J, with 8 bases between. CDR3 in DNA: TGTGCCAGCAGTGAATGGGAGGGCACTGAAGCTTTCTTT. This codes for CASSEWEGTEAFF.

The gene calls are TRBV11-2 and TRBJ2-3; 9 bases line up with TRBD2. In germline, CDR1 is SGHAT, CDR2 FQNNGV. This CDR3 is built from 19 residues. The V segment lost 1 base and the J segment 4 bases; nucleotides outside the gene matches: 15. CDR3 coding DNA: TGTGCCAGCAGCTTAGGCTGGTCTAGCGGGACCACTTTCGCAGATACGCAGTATTTT. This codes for CASSLGWSSGTTFADTQYF.

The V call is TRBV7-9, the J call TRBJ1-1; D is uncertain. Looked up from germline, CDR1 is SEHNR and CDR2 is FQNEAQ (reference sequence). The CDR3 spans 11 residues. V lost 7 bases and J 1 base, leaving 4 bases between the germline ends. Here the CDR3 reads CASTWNTEAFF. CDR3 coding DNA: TGTGCCAGCACCTGGAACACTGAAGCTTTCTTT.

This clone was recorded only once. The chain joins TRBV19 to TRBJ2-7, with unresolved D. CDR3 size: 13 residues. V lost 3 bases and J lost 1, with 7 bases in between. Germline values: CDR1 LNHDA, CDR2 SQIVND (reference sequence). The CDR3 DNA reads TGTGCCAGTAGTATGTCTGGATCCTACGAGCAGTACTTC. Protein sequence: CASSMSGSYEQYF.

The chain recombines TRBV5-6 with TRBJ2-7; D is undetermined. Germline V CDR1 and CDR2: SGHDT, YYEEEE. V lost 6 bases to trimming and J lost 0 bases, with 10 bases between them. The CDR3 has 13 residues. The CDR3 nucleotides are TGTGCCAGCATAGGCGACGGCTCCTACGAGCAGTACTTC. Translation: CASIGDGSYEQYF.

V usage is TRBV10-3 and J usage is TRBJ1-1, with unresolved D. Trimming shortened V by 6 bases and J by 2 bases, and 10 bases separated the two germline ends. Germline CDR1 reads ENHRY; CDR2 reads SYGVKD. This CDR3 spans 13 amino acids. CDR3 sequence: CAIRDVTNTEAFF. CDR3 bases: TGTGCCATCAGGGACGTTACTAACACTGAAGCTTTCTTT.

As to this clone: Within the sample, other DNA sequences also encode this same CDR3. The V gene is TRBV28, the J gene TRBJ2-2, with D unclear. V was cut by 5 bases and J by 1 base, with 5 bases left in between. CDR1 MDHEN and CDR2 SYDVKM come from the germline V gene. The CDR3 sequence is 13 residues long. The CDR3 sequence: CASSRQNTGELFF. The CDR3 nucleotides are TGTGCCAGCAGTCGGCAGAACACCGGGGAGCTGTTTTTT.

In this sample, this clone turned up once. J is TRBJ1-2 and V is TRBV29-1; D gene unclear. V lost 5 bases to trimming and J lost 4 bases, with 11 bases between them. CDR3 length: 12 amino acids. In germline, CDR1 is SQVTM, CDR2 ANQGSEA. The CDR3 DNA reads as TGCAGCGTTTACTACACCGGCTATGGCTACACCTTC. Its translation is CSVYYTGYGYTF.

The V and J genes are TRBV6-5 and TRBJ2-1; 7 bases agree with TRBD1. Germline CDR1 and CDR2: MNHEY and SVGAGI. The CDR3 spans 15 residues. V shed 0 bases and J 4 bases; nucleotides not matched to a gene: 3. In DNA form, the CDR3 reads TGTGCCAGCAGTTACTCGGGACAGCTATACAATGAGCAGTTCTTC. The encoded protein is CASSYSGQLYNEQFF.

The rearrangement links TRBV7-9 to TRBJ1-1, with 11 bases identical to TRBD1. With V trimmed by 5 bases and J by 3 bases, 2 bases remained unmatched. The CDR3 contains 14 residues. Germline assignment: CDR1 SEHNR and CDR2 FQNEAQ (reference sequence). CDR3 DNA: TGTGCCAGCAGCGGGACAGGGGGTCACACTGAAGCTTTCTTT. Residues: CASSGTGGHTEAFF.

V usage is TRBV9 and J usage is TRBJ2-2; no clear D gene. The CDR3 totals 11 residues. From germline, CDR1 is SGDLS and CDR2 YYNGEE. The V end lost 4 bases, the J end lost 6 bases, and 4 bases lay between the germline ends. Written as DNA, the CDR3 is TGTGCCAGCAGCAGTGCCGGGGAGCTGTTTTTT. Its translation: CASSSAGELFF.

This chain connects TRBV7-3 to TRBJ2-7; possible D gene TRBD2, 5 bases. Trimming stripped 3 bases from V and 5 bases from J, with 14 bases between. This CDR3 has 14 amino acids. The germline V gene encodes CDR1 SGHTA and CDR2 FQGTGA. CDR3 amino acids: CASSFTSSGDEQYF. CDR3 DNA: TGTGCCAGCAGCTTCACGTCTTCCGGGGACGAGCAGTACTTC. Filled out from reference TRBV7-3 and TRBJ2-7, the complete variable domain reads GAGVSQTPSNKVTEKGKYVELRCDPISGHTALYWYRQSLGQGPEFLIYFQGTGAADDSGLPNDRFFAVRPEGSVSTLKIQRTERGDSAVYLCASSFTSSGDEQYFGPGTRLTVT.

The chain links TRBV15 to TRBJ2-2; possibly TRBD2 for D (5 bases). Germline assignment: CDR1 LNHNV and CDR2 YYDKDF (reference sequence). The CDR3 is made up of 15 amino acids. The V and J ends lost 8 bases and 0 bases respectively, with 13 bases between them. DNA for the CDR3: TGTGCCACCTCACCGACCGGGGCGAACACCGGGGAGCTGTTTTTT. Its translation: CATSPTGANTGELFF.

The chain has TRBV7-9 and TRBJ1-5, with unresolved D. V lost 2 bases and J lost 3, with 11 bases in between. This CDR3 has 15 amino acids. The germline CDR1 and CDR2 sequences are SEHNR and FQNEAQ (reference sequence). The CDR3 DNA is TGTGCCAGCAGCTTATTCGAGGTATACAATCAGCCCCAGCATTTT. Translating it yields CASSLFEVYNQPQHF.

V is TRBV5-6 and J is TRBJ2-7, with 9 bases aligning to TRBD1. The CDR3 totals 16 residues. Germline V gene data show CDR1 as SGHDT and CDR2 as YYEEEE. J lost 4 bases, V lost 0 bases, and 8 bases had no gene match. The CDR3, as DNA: TGTGCCAGCAGCTTGGATCAGGGACAGGGTGGGTACGAGCAGTACTTC. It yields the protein CASSLDQGQGGYEQYF.

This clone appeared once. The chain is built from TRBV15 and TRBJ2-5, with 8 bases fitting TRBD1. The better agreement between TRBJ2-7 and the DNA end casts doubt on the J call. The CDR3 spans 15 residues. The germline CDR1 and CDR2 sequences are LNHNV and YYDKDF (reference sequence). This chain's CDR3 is CATSYQGAFAYEQYF. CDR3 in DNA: TGTGCCACCAGCTATCAGGGGGCGTTCGCCTACGAGCAGTACTTC.

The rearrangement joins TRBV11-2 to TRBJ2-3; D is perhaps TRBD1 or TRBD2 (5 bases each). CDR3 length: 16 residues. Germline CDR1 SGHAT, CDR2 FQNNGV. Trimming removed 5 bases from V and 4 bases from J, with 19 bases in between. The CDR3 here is CASSLGALARADTQYF. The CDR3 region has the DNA TGTGCCAGCAGCCTAGGGGCGCTAGCACGGGCAGATACGCAGTATTTT.

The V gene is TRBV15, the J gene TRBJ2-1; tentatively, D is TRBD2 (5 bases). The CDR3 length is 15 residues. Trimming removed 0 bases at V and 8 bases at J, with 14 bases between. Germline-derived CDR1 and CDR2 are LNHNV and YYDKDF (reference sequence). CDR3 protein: CATSRDDGGIHEQFF. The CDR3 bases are TGTGCCACCAGCAGAGATGATGGAGGTATCCATGAGCAGTTCTTC.